This T cell receptor beta chain was found in a study of blood T cell repertoires in COVID-19. For the study at large: Researchers got acute and convalescent COVID-19 samples from the United States, Italy and Spain. Sources were T cells, B-cell-depleted T cells, or PBMCs; the material itself was cDNA or gDNA.

Per the authors' pipeline: Estimated nucleated cell counts came from reference gene primer amplification. Clones were read by immunoSEQ multiplex PCR, and TCRdb kept only the in-frame ones, dropping some. The V and J calls and clone size are taken from that table; D and trimming were inferred from the DNA. The sample contains tens of thousands of clones, approximately 89% of which appear only once. The ends lost 4 bases at V and 3 bases at J; junction bases unmatched: 17. CDR3 size: 18 residues. CDR1 and CDR2 from the germline V gene are MGHDK and SYGVNS. The clonotype comes from a woman older than 75 with acute or convalescent COVID-19. V is TRBV25-1 and J is TRBJ1-1, with 7 bases aligning to TRBD1. Sequencing was performed on peripheral blood. The CDR3 sequence: CASSGDRKRPLSDTEAFF. DNA of the CDR3: TGTGCCAGCAGTGGGGACAGAAAAAGACCATTGTCGGACACTGAAGCTTTCTTT. The full variable domain, with the rest looked up from reference TRBV25-1 and TRBJ1-1, is EADIYQTPRYLVIGTGKKITLECSQTMGHDKMYWYQQDPGMELHLIHYSYGVNSTEKGDLSSESTVSRIRTEHFPLTLESARPSHTSQYLCASSGDRKRPLSDTEAFFGQGTRLTVV.